This T cell receptor (beta chain) was identified during a study of blood T cells in healthy people across ages. General observations from the study: Observed TCR beta diversity per million T cells went down as age went up. This fall followed a roughly linear course with age.

The CDR3 is 14 residues long. In germline, CDR1 is SGHRS, CDR2 YFSETQ. V dropped 7 bases and J dropped 5; count of bases not matched to a gene: 8. It was with a sample-barcoded 5' primer and a J-beta primer mix that a second PCR of about 7 to 12 cycles was run. TCRdb re-analysed the 5' RACE reads in MiXCR, keeping a single row per CDR3 protein. The table lists some 760,000 distinct CDR3 sequences, 25% of them singletons. This clonotype has more than one count but fewer than ten. The antigen is not known. These data also formed part of another study, on T cells of mothers and their children. From that report: All RNA that had been extracted was used for cDNA synthesis at about 1.5 ug per 15 ul.

Sequences were obtained from blood. This sequence was found in a boy aged 5-17 years in good health. V is TRBV5-1 and J is TRBJ2-7; 11 positions agree with TRBD1. The CDR3 coding sequence is TGCGCCAGCGCGGGACAGGGGGAACTCGACGAGCAGTACTTC. It yields the protein CASAGQGELDEQYF.